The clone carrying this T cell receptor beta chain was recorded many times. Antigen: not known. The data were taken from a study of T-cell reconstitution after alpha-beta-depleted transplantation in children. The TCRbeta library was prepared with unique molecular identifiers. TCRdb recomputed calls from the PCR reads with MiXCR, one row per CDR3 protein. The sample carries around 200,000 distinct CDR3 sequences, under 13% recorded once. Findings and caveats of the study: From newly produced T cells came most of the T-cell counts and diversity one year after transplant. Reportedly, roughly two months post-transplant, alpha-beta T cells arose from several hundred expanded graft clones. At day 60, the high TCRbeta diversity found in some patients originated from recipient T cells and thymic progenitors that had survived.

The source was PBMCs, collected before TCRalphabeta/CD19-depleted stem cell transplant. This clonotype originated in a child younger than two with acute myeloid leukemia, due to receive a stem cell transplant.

The CDR3 spells CASSLELWLAGGLRETQYF. CDR3 bases: TGTGCCAGCAGCTTAGAGTTGTGGCTAGCGGGAGGTTTGAGAGAGACCCAGTACTTC. The chain carries TRBV11-1 and TRBJ2-5, with 11 bases aligning to TRBD2. The CDR3 totals 19 residues. V dropped 1 base and J dropped 4; count of bases not matched to a gene: 14. CDR1 and CDR2 from the germline V gene are SGHAT and FQDESV (reference sequence).